This TCR beta chain derives from a study of blood T cell repertoires in COVID-19. As for the study in general: The origin of the acute and convalescent COVID-19 samples was the United States, Italy and Spain.

Trimming removed 7 bases from V and 5 bases from J, with 15 bases in between. The CDR3 is 13 amino acids. Germline V CDR1 and CDR2: SGHRS, YFSETQ. TCRdb's copy holds only in-frame clones and misses some; the assay was immunoSEQ multiplex PCR. The table lists 95,000 to 150,000 clones, about two thirds of them singletons. Sequenced: peripheral blood. The rearrangement joins TRBV5-1 to TRBJ1-1, with unresolved D. The clonotype was recovered from a human donor with acute or convalescent COVID-19. The donor label of this sample is uncertain. CDR3 sequence (DNA): TGCGCCAGCTGGGCCCCAGGTGGGACTGAAGCTTTCTTT. This encodes CASWAPGGTEAFF.